This T cell receptor beta chain emerged from a study of regulatory T cells in long-lasting Graves disease (dated by TCRdb to the early 2020s). For the study in its entirety: Antithyroid drugs had been taken for less than 3 months by newly diagnosed Graves' disease patients. Persistent Graves' disease patients were compared with newly diagnosed Graves' disease patients by peripheral blood TCR sequencing and RNA sequencing. The study was registered as a clinical trial and conducted in China. A total of roughly 35 samples underwent TCR sequencing: roughly 13 from persistent and roughly 20 from newly diagnosed Graves' disease patients. The study at large found these results: Only the TCR beta chain was sequenced and analyzed. The authors acknowledged the small sample size as a limitation that may reduce accuracy. A larger number of public clonotypes was shared among persistent patients (more than 2,500) than among newly diagnosed patients (approximately 930). TRBV28, TRBJ1-2 and TRBJ2-5 were preferentially used in persistent disease, while TRBV20-1 and TRBJ2-1 were favored in newly diagnosed disease. Only peripheral blood was studied, because thyroid tissue, the primary lesion, was inaccessible. Compared with newly diagnosed patients, persistent Graves' disease patients had lower TCR Shannon entropy and fewer highly expanded clones, which suggests clonal expansion.

This clonotype occurred a few times. The target of this receptor is not known. No per-base quality is available; no much larger clone lies one base away. The CDR3 has 12 amino acids, counting the end cysteine and phenylalanine. The CDR3 DNA has 36 bases and is translated from base 1. Trimming takes 4 bases from V and 5 bases from J, and the germline ends sit 9 bases apart. CDR1 SQVTM and CDR2 ANQGSEA were looked up in the germline V gene. The library was generated by multiplex PCR. Sequencer: Illumina HiSeq 4000. To build TCR beta libraries, CDR3 regions were amplified by Arm-PCR using iRepertoire HTBI primers. Before sequencing, the PCR products went through gel purification. In the source study's methods: Gene usage analysis of CDR3 amino acid clonotypes relied on the roughly 64 TRBV and around 14 TRBJ segments identified across samples. Filtered high-quality paired reads were merged into contigs using COPE and FqMerger. Contigs were aligned with BLAST to IMGT TRBV, TRBD and TRBJ reference genes, and CDR3 was defined per IMGT. Any clonotype with a frequency above 0.1% was classified as a highly expanded clone. Shannon entropy served as the measure of repertoire diversity, while the Gini coefficient captured V-J evenness. A clonotype found in more than one individual was treated as public. TCRdb trimmed the raw reads at Q25, called clones with MiXCR and kept productive beta chains. Every CDR3 protein is listed once, alongside the most common genes and DNA of its rows. V and J calls and clone size were set by TCRdb, not the authors. The sample profile shows about 320,000 distinct CDR3 sequences; 18% of them were found once. The ten largest clones represent less than 45% of the sample.

Sample time point, as interpreted from the label and publication: newly diagnosed GD, antithyroid drugs for less than 3 months. RNA was extracted from PBMCs in TRIzol for both TCR sequencing and RNA sequencing. Graves' disease was diagnosed according to American Thyroid Association guidelines. Recruitment of patients was carried out at an endocrinology department in Xi'an, China. From each patient, around 9.3 milliliters of peripheral blood was collected into an EDTA anticoagulant tube. Ficoll Paque Plus density gradient separation was used to isolate PBMCs, and no further T cell sorting was performed. An Agilent 2100 Bioanalyzer and agarose gel were used to check RNA quality, while a NanoDrop 2000 measured RNA concentration.

The specimen comprised peripheral blood mononuclear cells (PBMCs), sampled at new diagnosis, from a patient treated with antithyroid drugs. The V and J genes are TRBV29-1 and TRBJ1-3; 6 matching bases give a weak D call of TRBD1. This TCR was recovered from a female donor with Graves disease. CDR3 region: CSVGTDRNTIYF. DNA sequence: TGCAGCGTTGGGACAGACCGAAACACCATATATTTT.